Listed below are T cell receptor beta chains from one sample, sequenced in a study of identical twins. Using its own MiXCR run on the 5' RACE reads, TCRdb lists one record per CDR3 protein. Of roughly 770,000 distinct CDR3 sequences in the sample, over 15% were seen once. These data were also filed under a second study, of T cells expressing NK-cell markers.

Sequencing was done on a sample of PBMCs. All receptors derive from a woman younger than 30 in good health. Each CDR3 is given with its conserved first and last residue.

CDR3 protein,V gene,J gene
CSVYVRGRRHEQYF,TRBV29-1,TRBJ2-7
CASSLSVLLVNEQFF,TRBV7-9,TRBJ2-1
CATGDGNQPQHF,TRBV7-2,TRBJ1-5
CASSYVTMAGELFF,TRBV7-2,TRBJ2-2
CASSYGQKYYGYTF,TRBV6-5,TRBJ1-2
CASSLAEFVGETQYF,TRBV5-1,TRBJ2-5
CAISESREGYEQFF,TRBV10-3,TRBJ2-1
CASSFAPGGSYTF,TRBV12-3/TRBV12-4,TRBJ1-2
CSASVPGEGNEQFF,TRBV20-1,TRBJ2-1
CSGRWGKTQYF,TRBV29-1,TRBJ2-5
CASSLRQARDYGYTF,TRBV7-9,TRBJ1-2
CASNPIDEQFF,TRBV11-2,TRBJ2-1
CSAPGTGNTDTQYF,TRBV20-1,TRBJ2-3
CASSLRGAADTQYF,TRBV11-1,TRBJ2-3
CASSPAGRTDTQYF,TRBV18,TRBJ2-3
CASSTQGNYGYTF,TRBV7-9,TRBJ1-2
CASRYRDREYGYTF,TRBV3-1,TRBJ1-2